This T cell receptor beta chain was sequenced in a study of siplizumab effects on memory and regulatory T cells. V lost 0 bases and J lost 6, with 10 bases in between. Germline CDR1 reads SGHKS; CDR2 reads YYEKEE (reference sequence). The CDR3 is 13 residues long. Assays captured 95,000 to 100,000 TCR templates per sample. Data came from immunoSEQ multiplex PCR; TCRdb stores just in-frame clones and leaves some out. The repertoire holds some 110,000 clones, about 94% seen once, with 0.62% in the top ten. Notes on the study in general: Proliferating CD4+ or CD8+ clones, roughly 80-95% of them, lacked an assignable naive or memory phenotype. Mappable alloreactive CD4+ clones came from Treg cells 60% to 80% of the time on average with siplizumab, against about 26% in controls. Siplizumab significantly brought down the alloreactive sequences that trace back to unstimulated CD4+ memory cells.

Comments on this clone: Its antigen is undetermined.

The gene calls are TRBV5-5 and TRBJ2-7; no clear D gene. The sequence derives from a human donor in good health. The specimen was Tregs sorted from blood. The CDR3 region has the DNA TGTGCCAGCAGCTTGGAGTGGACCATCGAGCAGTACTTC. This gives the protein CASSLEWTIEQYF.